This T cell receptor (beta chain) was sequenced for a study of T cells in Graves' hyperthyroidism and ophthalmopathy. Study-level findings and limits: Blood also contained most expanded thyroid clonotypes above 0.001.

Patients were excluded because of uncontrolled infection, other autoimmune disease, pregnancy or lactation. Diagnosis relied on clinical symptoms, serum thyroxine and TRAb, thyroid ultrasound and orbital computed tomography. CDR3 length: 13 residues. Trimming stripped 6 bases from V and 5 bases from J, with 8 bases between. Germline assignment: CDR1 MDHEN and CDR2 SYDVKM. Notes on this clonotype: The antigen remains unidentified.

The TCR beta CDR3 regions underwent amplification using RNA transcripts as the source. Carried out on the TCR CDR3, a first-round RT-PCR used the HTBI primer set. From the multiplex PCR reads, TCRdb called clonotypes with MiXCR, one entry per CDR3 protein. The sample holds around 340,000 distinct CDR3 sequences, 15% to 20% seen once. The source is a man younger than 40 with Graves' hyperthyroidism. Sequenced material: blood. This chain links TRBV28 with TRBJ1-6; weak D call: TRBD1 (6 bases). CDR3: CASSGTNNSPLHF. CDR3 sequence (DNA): TGTGCCAGCAGCGGGACAAATAATTCACCCCTCCACTTT.